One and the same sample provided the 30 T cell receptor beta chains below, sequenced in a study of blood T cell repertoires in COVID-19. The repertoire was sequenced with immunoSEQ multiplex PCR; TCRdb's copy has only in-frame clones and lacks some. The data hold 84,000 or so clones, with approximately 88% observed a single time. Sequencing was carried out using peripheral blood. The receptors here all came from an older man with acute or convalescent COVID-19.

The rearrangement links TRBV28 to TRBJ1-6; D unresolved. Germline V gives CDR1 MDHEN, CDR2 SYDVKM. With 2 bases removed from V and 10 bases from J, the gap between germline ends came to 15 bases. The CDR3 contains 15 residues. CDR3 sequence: CASSLKSTAGSPLHF. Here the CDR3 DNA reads TGTGCCAGCAGTTTAAAGTCTACCGCCGGGTCACCCCTCCACTTT.

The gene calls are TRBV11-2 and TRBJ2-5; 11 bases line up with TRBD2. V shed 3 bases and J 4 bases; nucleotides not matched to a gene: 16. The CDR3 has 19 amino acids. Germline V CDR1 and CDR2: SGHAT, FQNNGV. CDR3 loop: CASSFSGATSGAVRETQYF. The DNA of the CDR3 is TGTGCCAGCAGCTTCTCGGGGGCGACTAGCGGGGCCGTTAGAGAGACCCAGTACTTC.

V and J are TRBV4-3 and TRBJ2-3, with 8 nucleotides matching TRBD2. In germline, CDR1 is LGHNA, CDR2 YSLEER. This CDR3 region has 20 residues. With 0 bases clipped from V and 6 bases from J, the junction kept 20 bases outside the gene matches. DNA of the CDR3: TGCGCCAGCAGCCAAGACCCACCGCTGGGACTAGTTACAGACGGGGATACGCAGTATTTT. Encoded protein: CASSQDPPLGLVTDGDTQYF.

Written as DNA, the CDR3 is TGTGCCAGCAGCCGGACAGGCGGCACTGAAGCTTTCTTT. Its translation is CASSRTGGTEAFF. The V call is TRBV14, the J call TRBJ1-1, with 7 bases aligning to TRBD1. CDR1 and CDR2 from the germline V gene are SGHDN and FVKESK. The CDR3 is made up of 13 amino acids. J lost 4 bases, V lost 4 bases, and 3 bases had no gene match.

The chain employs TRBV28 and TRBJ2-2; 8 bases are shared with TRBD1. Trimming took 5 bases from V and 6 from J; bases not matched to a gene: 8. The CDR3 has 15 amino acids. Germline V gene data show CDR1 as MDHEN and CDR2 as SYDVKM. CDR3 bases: TGTGCCAGCAGTAGGGGACAGGCGGTCGCCGGGGAGCTGTTTTTT. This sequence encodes CASSRGQAVAGELFF.

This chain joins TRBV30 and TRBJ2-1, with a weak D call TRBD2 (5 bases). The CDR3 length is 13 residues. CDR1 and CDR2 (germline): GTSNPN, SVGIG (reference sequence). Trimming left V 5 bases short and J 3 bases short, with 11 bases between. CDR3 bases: TGTGCCTGGTACCGCCGGGGCTACAATGAGCAGTTCTTC. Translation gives CAWYRRGYNEQFF.

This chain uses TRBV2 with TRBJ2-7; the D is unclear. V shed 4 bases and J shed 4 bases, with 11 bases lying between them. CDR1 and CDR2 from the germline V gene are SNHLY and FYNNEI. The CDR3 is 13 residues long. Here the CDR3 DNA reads TGTGCCAGCAGTGTCTCAACTCTATACGAGCAGTACTTC. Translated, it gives CASSVSTLYEQYF.

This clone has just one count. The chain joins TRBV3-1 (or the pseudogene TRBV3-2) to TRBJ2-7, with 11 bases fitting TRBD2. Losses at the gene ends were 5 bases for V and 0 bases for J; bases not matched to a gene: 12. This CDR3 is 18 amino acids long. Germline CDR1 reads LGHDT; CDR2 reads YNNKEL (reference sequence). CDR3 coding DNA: TGTGCCAGCAGCAAAGTAGCGGGAGGGACCGCCTTCTCCTACGAGCAGTACTTC. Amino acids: CASSKVAGGTAFSYEQYF.

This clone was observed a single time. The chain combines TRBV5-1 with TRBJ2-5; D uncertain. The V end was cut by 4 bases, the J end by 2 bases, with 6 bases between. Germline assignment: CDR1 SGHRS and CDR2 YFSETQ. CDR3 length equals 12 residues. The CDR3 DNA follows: TGCGCCAGCAGCCTCGGGCAAGAGACCCAGTACTTC. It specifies CASSLGQETQYF.

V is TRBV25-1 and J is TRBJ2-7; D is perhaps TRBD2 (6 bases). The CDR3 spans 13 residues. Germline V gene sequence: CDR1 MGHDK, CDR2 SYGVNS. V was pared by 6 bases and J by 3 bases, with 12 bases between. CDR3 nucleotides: TGTGCCAGCAGGCACTCCGGGAGCTACGAGCAGTACTTC. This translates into CASRHSGSYEQYF.

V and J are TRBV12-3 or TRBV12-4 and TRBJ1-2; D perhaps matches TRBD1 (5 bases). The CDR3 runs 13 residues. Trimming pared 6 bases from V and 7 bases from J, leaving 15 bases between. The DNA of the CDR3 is TGTGCCAGCAGATCCCAGGGTTGGAGTGGCTACACCTTC. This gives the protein CASRSQGWSGYTF.

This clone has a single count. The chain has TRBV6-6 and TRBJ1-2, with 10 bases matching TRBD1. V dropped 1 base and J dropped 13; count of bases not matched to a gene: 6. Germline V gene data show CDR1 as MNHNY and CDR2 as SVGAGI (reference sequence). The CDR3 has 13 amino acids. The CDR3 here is CASSYYAGDRGTF. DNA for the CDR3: TGTGCCAGCAGTTACTACGCTGGGGACAGGGGCACCTTC.

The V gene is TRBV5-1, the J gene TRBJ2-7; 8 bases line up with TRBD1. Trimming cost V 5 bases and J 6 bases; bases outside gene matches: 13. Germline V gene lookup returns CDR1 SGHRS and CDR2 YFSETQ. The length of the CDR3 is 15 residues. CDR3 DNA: TGCGCCAGCAGTACGAAAGGACAGGGACTGGGCGAGCAGTACTTC. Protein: CASSTKGQGLGEQYF.

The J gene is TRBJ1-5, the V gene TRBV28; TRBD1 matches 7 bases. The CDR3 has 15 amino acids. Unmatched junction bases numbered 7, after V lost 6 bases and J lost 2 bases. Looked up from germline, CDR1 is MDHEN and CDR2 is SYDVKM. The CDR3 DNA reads TGTGCCAGCAGGAAAACAGGGGCTGGCAATCAGCCCCAGCATTTT. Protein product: CASRKTGAGNQPQHF.

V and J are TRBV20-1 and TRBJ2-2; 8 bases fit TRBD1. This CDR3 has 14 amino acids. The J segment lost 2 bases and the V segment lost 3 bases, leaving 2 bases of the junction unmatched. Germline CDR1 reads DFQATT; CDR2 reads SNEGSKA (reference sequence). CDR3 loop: CSASDRGNTGELFF. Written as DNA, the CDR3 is TGCAGTGCTAGTGACAGGGGCAACACCGGGGAGCTGTTTTTT.

CDR3 sequence reads: CASRDRGRPGELFF. The DNA for the CDR3 is TGTGCCAGCAGGGACAGGGGGCGCCCCGGGGAGCTGTTTTTT. The chain employs TRBV28 and TRBJ2-2, with 11 bases matching TRBD1. J lost 6 bases, V lost 6 bases, and 3 bases had no gene match. Germline V gives CDR1 MDHEN, CDR2 SYDVKM. The CDR3 totals 14 residues.

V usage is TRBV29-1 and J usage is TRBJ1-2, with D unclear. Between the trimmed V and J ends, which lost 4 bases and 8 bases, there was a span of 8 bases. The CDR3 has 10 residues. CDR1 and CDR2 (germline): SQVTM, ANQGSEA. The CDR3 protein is CSVVEGGYTF. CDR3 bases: TGCAGCGTTGTGGAGGGCGGCTACACCTTC.

The CDR3 sequence: CAWSVSAYEQYF. The CDR3 coding sequence is TGTGCCTGGAGTGTTAGCGCCTACGAGCAGTACTTC. This chain connects TRBV30 to TRBJ2-7; D may be TRBD2 (5 bases). V lost 0 bases and J lost 2, with 5 bases in between. This CDR3 comprises 12 residues. Germline V gene lookup returns CDR1 GTSNPN and CDR2 SVGIG (reference sequence).

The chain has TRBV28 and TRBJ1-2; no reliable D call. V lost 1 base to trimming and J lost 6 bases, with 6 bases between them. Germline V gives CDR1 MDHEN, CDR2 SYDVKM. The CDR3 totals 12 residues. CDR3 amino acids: CASSLLPDGYTF. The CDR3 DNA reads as TGTGCCAGCAGTTTATTACCAGATGGCTACACCTTC.

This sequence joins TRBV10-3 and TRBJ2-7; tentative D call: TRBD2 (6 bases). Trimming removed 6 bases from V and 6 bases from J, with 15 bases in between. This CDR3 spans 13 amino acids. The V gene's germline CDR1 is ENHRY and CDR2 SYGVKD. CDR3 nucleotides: TGTGCCATCAGCGATACGGGGGTTGGCGAGCAGTACTTC. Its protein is CAISDTGVGEQYF.

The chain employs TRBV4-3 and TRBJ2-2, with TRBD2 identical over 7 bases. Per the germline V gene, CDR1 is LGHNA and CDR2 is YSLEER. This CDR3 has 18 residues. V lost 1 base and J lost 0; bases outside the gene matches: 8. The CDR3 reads CASSQAGGERANTGELFF. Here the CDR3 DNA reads TGCGCCAGCAGCCAAGCTGGGGGGGAAAGAGCGAACACCGGGGAGCTGTTTTTT.

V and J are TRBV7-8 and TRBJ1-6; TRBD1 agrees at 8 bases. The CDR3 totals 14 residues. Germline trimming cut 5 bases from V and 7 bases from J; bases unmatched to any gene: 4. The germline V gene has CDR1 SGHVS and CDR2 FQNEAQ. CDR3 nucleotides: TGTGCCAGCAGCCAAGCAGGGGGCAATTCACCCCTCCACTTT. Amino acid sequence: CASSQAGGNSPLHF. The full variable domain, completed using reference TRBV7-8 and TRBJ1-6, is GAGVSQSPRYKVAKRGQDVALRCDPISGHVSLFWYQQALGQGPEFLTYFQNEAQLDKSGLPSDRFFAERPEGSVSTLKIQRTQQEDSAVYLCASSQAGGNSPLHFGNGTRLTVT.

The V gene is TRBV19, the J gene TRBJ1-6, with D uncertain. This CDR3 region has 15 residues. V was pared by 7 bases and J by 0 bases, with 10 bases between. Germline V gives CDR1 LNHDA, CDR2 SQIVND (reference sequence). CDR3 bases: TGTGCCAGTAACGAAGGGAGCTCCTATAATTCACCCCTCCACTTT. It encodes CASNEGSSYNSPLHF.

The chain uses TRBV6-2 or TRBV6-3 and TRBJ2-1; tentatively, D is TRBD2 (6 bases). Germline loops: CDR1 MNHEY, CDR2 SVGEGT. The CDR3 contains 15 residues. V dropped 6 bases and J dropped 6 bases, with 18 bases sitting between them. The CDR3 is CASSSQSWRGNEQFF. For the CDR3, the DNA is TGTGCCAGCAGCTCACAAAGTTGGAGGGGCAATGAGCAGTTCTTC.

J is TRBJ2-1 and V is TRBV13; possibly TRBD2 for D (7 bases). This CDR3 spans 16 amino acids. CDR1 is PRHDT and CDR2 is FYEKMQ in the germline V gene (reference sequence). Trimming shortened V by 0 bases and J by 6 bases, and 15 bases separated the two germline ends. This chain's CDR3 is CASSLGRGGAGNEQFF. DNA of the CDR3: TGTGCCAGCAGCTTAGGTCGAGGGGGGGCCGGCAATGAGCAGTTCTTC.

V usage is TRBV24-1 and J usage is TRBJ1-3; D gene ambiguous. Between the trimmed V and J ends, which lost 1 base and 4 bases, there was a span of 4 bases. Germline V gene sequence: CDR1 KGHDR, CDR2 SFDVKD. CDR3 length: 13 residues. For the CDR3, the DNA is TGTGCCACCAGTGATTTTCGGGGAAACACCATATATTTT. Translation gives CATSDFRGNTIYF.

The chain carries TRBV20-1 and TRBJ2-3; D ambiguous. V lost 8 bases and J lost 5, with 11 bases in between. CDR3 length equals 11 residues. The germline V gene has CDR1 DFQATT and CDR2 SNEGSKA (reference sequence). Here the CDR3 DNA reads TGCAGTTCCCCCTCTGTAGATACGCAGTATTTT. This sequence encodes CSSPSVDTQYF.

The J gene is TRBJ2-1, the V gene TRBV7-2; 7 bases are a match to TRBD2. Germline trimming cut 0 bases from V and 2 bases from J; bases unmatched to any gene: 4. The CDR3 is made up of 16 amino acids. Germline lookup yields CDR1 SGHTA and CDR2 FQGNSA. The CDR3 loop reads CASSLAGTNPYNEQFF. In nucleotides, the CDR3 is TGTGCCAGCAGCTTAGCGGGGACTAACCCCTACAATGAGCAGTTCTTC.

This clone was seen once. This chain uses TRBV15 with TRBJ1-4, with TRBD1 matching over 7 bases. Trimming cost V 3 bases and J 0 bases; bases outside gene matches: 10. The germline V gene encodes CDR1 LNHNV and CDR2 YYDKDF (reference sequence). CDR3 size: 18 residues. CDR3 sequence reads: CATSSVGQEQATNEKLFF. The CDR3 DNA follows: TGTGCCACCAGCAGCGTTGGACAGGAACAGGCAACTAATGAAAAACTGTTTTTT.

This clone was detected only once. The CDR3: CASSFSGDQPQHF. The CDR3 bases are TGCGCCAGCAGCTTTTCAGGGGATCAGCCCCAGCATTTT. The J gene is TRBJ1-5, the V gene TRBV5-1, with TRBD1 as a possible D gene (6 bases). Trimming removed 2 bases at V and 5 bases at J, with 8 bases between. CDR1 and CDR2 (germline): SGHRS, YFSETQ. This CDR3 comprises 13 residues.